One sample yielded the 18 T cell receptor beta chains listed below, sequenced in a study of blood T cell repertoires in COVID-19 (TCRdb year 2020). Library preparation was by the immunoSEQ multiplex PCR assay. TCRdb obtained this table from immuneACCESS and retained in-frame rearrangements with V and J assigned. These tables miss some clones; where compared with another copy, unresolved V genes account for less than half of the shortfall, and the remainder is unexplained. The sample table holds around 150,000 clones, of which approximately 83% were seen once. Jointly, the top ten make up 3% to 4% of the sample. The sample comprised peripheral blood. These receptor sequences come from a man aged 65 to 85 with acute or convalescent COVID-19.

The V and J genes are TRBV28 and TRBJ2-3, with TRBD1 matching over 8 bases. Germline V CDR1 and CDR2: MDHEN, SYDVKM. This CDR3 contains 17 residues. The ends lost 3 bases at V and 5 bases at J; junction bases unmatched: 13. Written as DNA, the CDR3 is TGTGCCAGCAGTTTGCCCCCAGGGGGCGCGGGAATAGATACGCAGTATTTT. Translated, it gives CASSLPPGGAGIDTQYF.

The chain uses TRBV6-2 or TRBV6-3 and TRBJ2-7; 9 bases align to TRBD2. J was trimmed by 11 bases and V by 4 bases; bases with no gene match: 12. The CDR3 extends over 14 amino acids. Germline V gene data show CDR1 as MNHEY and CDR2 as SVGEGT. The DNA for the CDR3 is TGTGCCAGCAGTTCCCTCCGGGTCCAGCGGGGGGAGTACTTC. Its protein product is CASSSLRVQRGEYF.

V and J are TRBV7-2 and TRBJ2-3; 7 positions match TRBD2. The CDR3 is 12 residues long. In germline, CDR1 is SGHTA, CDR2 FQGNSA. The V gene end was trimmed by 5 bases and the J gene end by 4 bases; junction bases not matched to a gene: 0. CDR3 nucleotide sequence: TGTGCCAGCAGCGGACTAGCAGATACGCAGTATTTT. This codes for CASSGLADTQYF.

The V and J genes are TRBV7-8 and TRBJ1-1; D is uncertain. Germline V CDR1 and CDR2: SGHVS, FQNEAQ. The CDR3 sequence is 14 residues long. Trimming left V 1 base short and J 3 bases short, with 9 bases between. CDR3 loop: CASSLGASDTEAFF. For the CDR3, the DNA is TGTGCCAGCAGCTTAGGTGCTTCGGACACTGAAGCTTTCTTT. Using reference TRBV7-8 and TRBJ1-1 for the parts outside the CDR3, the full variable domain is GAGVSQSPRYKVAKRGQDVALRCDPISGHVSLFWYQQALGQGPEFLTYFQNEAQLDKSGLPSDRFFAERPEGSVSTLKIQRTQQEDSAVYLCASSLGASDTEAFFGQGTRLTVV.

This chain connects TRBV18 to TRBJ2-7; the match to TRBD2 covers 9 bases. With V trimmed by 3 bases and J by 4 bases, 7 bases remained unmatched. This CDR3 is 15 amino acids long. The V gene's germline CDR1 is KGHSH and CDR2 LQKENI. CDR3 nucleotides: TGTGCCAGCTCACCGTCGACGCTAGCGGGGTACGAGCAGTACTTC. Protein product: CASSPSTLAGYEQYF.

The chain joins TRBV25-1 to TRBJ2-1; a possible D gene is TRBD2 (6 bases). Germline CDR1 and CDR2: MGHDK and SYGVNS. The CDR3 runs to 15 residues. The V gene lost 3 bases and the J gene lost 4 bases, with 13 bases spanning the gap. The chain's CDR3 is CASSEGGKFYNEQFF. CDR3 DNA sequence: TGTGCCAGCAGTGAGGGCGGGAAATTTTACAATGAGCAGTTCTTC.

The gene calls are TRBV27 and TRBJ1-4; D uncertain. Germline CDR1 MNHEY, CDR2 SMNVEV (reference sequence). The CDR3 sequence is 14 residues long. Trimming removed 2 bases from V and 8 bases from J, with 12 bases in between. CDR3 in amino acids: CASSLGPPMEKLFF. CDR3 coding DNA: TGTGCCAGCAGTTTAGGGCCGCCGATGGAAAAACTGTTTTTT.

This clone was observed a few times. Other DNA sequences in the same sample also yield this CDR3. V usage is TRBV29-1 and J usage is TRBJ2-7; possibly TRBD1 for D (6 bases). The germline CDR1 and CDR2 sequences are SQVTM and ANQGSEA. Trimming cost V 2 bases and J 3 bases, with 11 bases left between them. The CDR3 spans 13 residues. The CDR3 nucleotides read TGCAGCGTTGAAAGGAGCAGGGGCTACGAGCAGTACTTC. Translation: CSVERSRGYEQYF.

As concerns this clone: The junction departs from the called germline gene at one end, perhaps through a read error. This chain uses TRBV7-6 with TRBJ2-2, with 7 bases matching TRBD1. The CDR3 length is 16 residues. The germline CDR1 and CDR2 sequences are SGHVS and FNYEAQ. The CDR3 DNA is TGTGCCAGCACCTTAGAGGGGGCGGGTAACACCGGGGAGCTGTTTTTT. Amino acids: CASTLEGAGNTGELFF.

V gene TRBV6-5 combines with J gene TRBJ1-4; 11 bases agree with TRBD1. Per the germline V gene, CDR1 is MNHEY and CDR2 is SVGAGI. V was clipped by 6 bases and J by 6 bases; unmatched bases: 3. This CDR3 spans 14 amino acids. Here the CDR3 reads CASRGTGGDEKLFF. DNA for the CDR3: TGTGCCAGCAGGGGGACAGGGGGGGATGAAAAACTGTTTTTT.

The J gene is TRBJ1-2, the V gene TRBV6-6; 7 nucleotides line up with TRBD1. Germline CDR1 reads MNHNY; CDR2 reads SVGAGI (reference sequence). This CDR3 is 15 amino acids long. The junction had 7 bases not matched to a gene; V was cut back by 5 bases and J by 1 base. In DNA form, the CDR3 reads TGTGCCAGCAGTCAAACAGGGGCCCATAACTATGGCTACACCTTC. This codes for CASSQTGAHNYGYTF.

The V call is TRBV11-3, the J call TRBJ2-1; 9 nucleotides line up with TRBD2. From germline, CDR1 is SGHNT and CDR2 YENEEA. V dropped 5 bases and J dropped 5; count of bases not matched to a gene: 7. CDR3 length equals 15 residues. The CDR3 is CASSGGRAADNEQFF. The CDR3 DNA reads TGTGCCAGCAGCGGCGGGAGGGCCGCCGACAATGAGCAGTTCTTC.

The chain carries TRBV28 and TRBJ2-7; TRBD2 aligns across 7 bases. Losses at the gene ends were 7 bases for V and 1 base for J; bases not matched to a gene: 4. Germline assignment: CDR1 MDHEN and CDR2 SYDVKM. The CDR3 contains 13 residues. In nucleotides, the CDR3 is TGTGCCAGCACCCTGGGGGGGTCCTACGAGCAGTACTTC. It yields the protein CASTLGGSYEQYF.

This chain uses TRBV6-2 or TRBV6-3 with TRBJ1-1; 9 nucleotides align to TRBD1. The CDR3 is 15 amino acids. The V and J ends lost 2 bases and 11 bases, in that order; junction bases with no gene match: 12. Germline V gene lookup returns CDR1 MNHEY and CDR2 SVGEGT. The CDR3, as DNA: TGTGCCAGCAGTTACGGGGGACAGGGCAATAGGGTGGCTTTCTTT. It specifies CASSYGGQGNRVAFF.

This clone was detected once. The rearrangement links TRBV7-3 to TRBJ1-5; D not resolved. Germline V lookup: CDR1 SGHTA, CDR2 FQGTGA. Trimming took off 0 bases at V and 7 bases at J, with 7 bases between the two ends. The CDR3 extends over 13 amino acids. This CDR3 reads CASSLTTGQPQHF. As DNA, the CDR3 is TGTGCCAGCAGCTTAACGACTGGGCAGCCCCAGCATTTT.

The CDR3 nucleotides read TGCGCCAGCAGCTCCGGACTAGCGGGAGGAGAGACCCAGTACTTC. It specifies CASSSGLAGGETQYF. The chain employs TRBV5-1 and TRBJ2-5; 14 nucleotides agree with TRBD2. The CDR3 spans 15 residues. Trimming removed 3 bases from V and 4 bases from J; junction bases left unmatched: 2. Germline values: CDR1 SGHRS, CDR2 YFSETQ.

This clone occurred once. The V call is TRBV19, the J call TRBJ1-5, with TRBD1 as a possible D gene (6 bases). V was pared by 4 bases and J by 1 base, with 11 bases between. Looked up from germline, CDR1 is LNHDA and CDR2 is SQIVND (reference sequence). This CDR3 spans 15 amino acids. Here the CDR3 DNA reads TGTGCCAGTAGTACCAGGACAGTGAGCAATCAGCCCCAGCATTTT. Its translation is CASSTRTVSNQPQHF.

V gene TRBV7-9 combines with J gene TRBJ2-2; D might be TRBD2 (6 bases). V was cut by 5 bases and J by 0 bases, with 16 bases left in between. The CDR3 contains 17 residues. CDR1 SEHNR and CDR2 FQNEAQ come from the germline V gene (reference sequence). CDR3 sequence (DNA): TGTGCCAGCAGCCTACTTGGCGGGAATGCGAACACCGGGGAGCTGTTTTTT. It specifies CASSLLGGNANTGELFF.